The 23 T cell receptor beta chains presented below share a single source sample, sequenced in a study of shared clonotypes between healthy human individuals. Measured with immunoSEQ multiplex PCR; TCRdb has only the in-frame clones, and not every one. The table has roughly 2.5 million clones, around nine tenths seen once. Source material: naive CD4+ T cells sorted from blood. Subset indicated: CD45RA+ positively selected. Every receptor here comes from a young man in good health.

Comment on this clone: This same CDR3 is encoded by further DNA sequences in the sample. The chain employs TRBV18 and TRBJ1-2; D unresolved. Germline loops: CDR1 KGHSH, CDR2 LQKENI. The CDR3 is made up of 13 amino acids. With 6 bases removed from V and 4 bases from J, the gap between germline ends came to 12 bases. Written as DNA, the CDR3 is TGTGCCAGCTCCCCAGACAAAGGCTATGGCTACACCTTC. Amino acid sequence: CASSPDKGYGYTF.

The gene calls are TRBV2 and TRBJ2-7; TRBD1 or TRBD2 may be the D gene (5 bases each). Germline CDR1 reads SNHLY; CDR2 reads FYNNEI. With 8 bases removed from V and 1 base from J, the gap between germline ends came to 15 bases. This CDR3 region has 14 residues. The CDR3 DNA is TGTGCCAGCCTTGAGCTGGGGGAATCCTACGAGCAGTACTTC. It is translated as CASLELGESYEQYF.

This clone was seen only once. This chain uses TRBV5-1 with TRBJ1-4; the D gene is possibly TRBD1 (5 bases). The V and J ends lost 2 bases and 7 bases respectively, with 15 bases between them. The CDR3 runs 15 residues. The germline V gene has CDR1 SGHRS and CDR2 YFSETQ. The CDR3 DNA is TGCGCCAGCAGCTTCGGGCAGGGAAAGGGTGAAAAACTGTTTTTT. Amino acid sequence: CASSFGQGKGEKLFF.

About this clone: Other DNA sequences in this specimen translate into the identical CDR3. The chain's CDR3 is CASRQGGTDTQYF. The CDR3 coding sequence is TGTGCCAGTCGACAGGGCGGCACAGATACGCAGTATTTT. The chain uses TRBV19 and TRBJ2-3; 7 nucleotides agree with TRBD1. Germline CDR1 is LNHDA and CDR2 is SQIVND (reference sequence). Unmatched junction bases numbered 3, after V lost 8 bases and J lost 1 base. The CDR3 sequence is 13 residues long.

In its sample, this clone was seen a few times. The chain recombines TRBV6-5 with TRBJ2-3; 13 positions match TRBD2. V was clipped by 6 bases and J by 5 bases; unmatched bases: 5. Looked up from germline, CDR1 is MNHEY and CDR2 is SVGAGI. The CDR3 sequence is 15 residues long. The CDR3 loop is CASRLAGGPLDTQYF. In DNA, the CDR3 is TGTGCCAGCAGACTAGCGGGGGGGCCTTTAGATACGCAGTATTTT.

The chain carries TRBV6-1 and TRBJ2-4; TRBD2 aligns across 8 bases. The CDR3 is made up of 16 amino acids. Germline loops: CDR1 MNHNS, CDR2 SASEGT. The trim removed 4 bases at V and 3 bases at J, leaving 8 bases unmatched. The CDR3 loop reads CASSVNRAGGKNIQYF. CDR3 in DNA: TGTGCCAGCAGTGTTAACAGGGCGGGGGGCAAAAACATTCAGTACTTC.

This clone was detected only a few times. The rearrangement uses TRBV5-1 and TRBJ2-5; D possibly corresponds to TRBD1 (5 bases). The CDR3 is 11 amino acids. The V end lost 0 bases, the J end lost 9 bases, and 6 bases lay between the germline ends. The germline V gene has CDR1 SGHRS and CDR2 YFSETQ. CDR3 nucleotides: TGCGCCAGCAGCTTGGAGGGGTCCCAGTACTTC. Translation gives CASSLEGSQYF.

The rearrangement uses TRBV25-1 and TRBJ2-3; 8 nucleotides line up with TRBD1. CDR1 is MGHDK and CDR2 is SYGVNS in the germline V gene. CDR3 length: 15 amino acids. Germline trimming cut 2 bases from V and 1 base from J; bases unmatched to any gene: 2. CDR3 loop: CASSEGGQGTDTQYF. For the CDR3, the DNA is TGTGCCAGCAGTGAAGGGGGACAGGGCACAGATACGCAGTATTTT.

The chain carries TRBV11-2 and TRBJ1-1; possible D gene TRBD1, 6 bases. The V gene's germline CDR1 is SGHAT and CDR2 FQNNGV. The CDR3 length is 13 residues. Trimming took off 8 bases at V and 5 bases at J, with 15 bases between the two ends. CDR3 in amino acids: CASANRVGTEAFF. As DNA, the CDR3 is TGTGCCAGCGCTAACAGGGTGGGGACTGAAGCTTTCTTT. The whole variable domain, remainder taken from reference TRBV11-2 and TRBJ1-1, is EAGVAQSPRYKIIEKRQSVAFWCNPISGHATLYWYQQILGQGPKLLIQFQNNGVVDDSQLPKDRFSAERLKGVDSTLKIQPAKLEDSAVYLCASANRVGTEAFFGQGTRLTVV.

This clone has more than one count but fewer than ten. This chain uses TRBV15 with TRBJ1-4; TRBD1 aligns across 7 bases. The V gene end was trimmed by 3 bases and the J gene end by 8 bases; junction bases not matched to a gene: 9. This CDR3 is 15 amino acids long. CDR1 LNHNV and CDR2 YYDKDF come from the germline V gene (reference sequence). The CDR3 loop is CATSRFPGTAEKLFF. Here the CDR3 DNA reads TGTGCCACCAGCAGGTTTCCCGGGACAGCAGAAAAACTGTTTTTT.

This sequence joins TRBV5-6 and TRBJ2-2, with D tentatively TRBD1 (6 bases). CDR3 length: 14 amino acids. V lost 3 bases and J lost 9, with 15 bases in between. Germline V lookup: CDR1 SGHDT, CDR2 YYEEEE. CDR3 DNA sequence: TGTGCCAGCAGCTCTATGGGGACAAGACGGGAGCTGTTTTTT. This encodes CASSSMGTRRELFF. The complete variable domain, with remaining parts taken from reference TRBV5-6 and TRBJ2-2, reads DAGVTQSPTHLIKTRGQQVTLRCSPKSGHDTVSWYQQALGQGPQFIFQYYEEEERQRGNFPDRFSGHQFPNYSSELNVNALLLGDSALYLCASSSMGTRRELFFGEGSRLTVL.

J is TRBJ2-5 and V is TRBV5-4, with 9 bases aligning to TRBD1. Looked up from germline, CDR1 is SGHNT and CDR2 is YYREEE (reference sequence). The ends lost 2 bases at V and 5 bases at J; junction bases unmatched: 7. CDR3 length: 15 residues. The CDR3 bases are TGTGCCAGCAGCTTACCTCGAGGGACAGGGGAGACCCAGTACTTC. It codes for CASSLPRGTGETQYF.

The table lists this clone with a few counts. This chain joins TRBV27 and TRBJ1-2; tentatively, D is TRBD1 (5 bases). This CDR3 has 15 residues. CDR1 and CDR2 (germline): MNHEY, SMNVEV (reference sequence). Trimming shortened V by 4 bases and J by 3 bases, and 15 bases separated the two germline ends. The CDR3 DNA reads TGTGCCAGCAGTTCACAGCAGACAGCCCACTATGGCTACACCTTC. Residues: CASSSQQTAHYGYTF.

Note on this clone: The sample carries other DNA sequences with the same CDR3. V gene TRBV11-2 combines with J gene TRBJ2-1; perhaps TRBD1 as D (5 bases). Trimming pared 1 base from V and 2 bases from J, leaving 9 bases between. CDR1 and CDR2 (germline): SGHAT, FQNNGV. The CDR3 covers 15 residues. The CDR3 loop is CASSLGTGTYNEQFF. In nucleotides, the CDR3 is TGTGCCAGCAGCTTAGGAACAGGAACCTACAATGAGCAGTTCTTC.

A note on this clone: The same CDR3 arises from other DNA sequences in this sample as well. The chain couples TRBV18 to TRBJ1-2; TRBD1 might be the D (6 bases). With 3 bases removed from V and 2 bases from J, the gap between germline ends came to 10 bases. CDR1 is KGHSH, CDR2 LQKENI, per germline. This CDR3 comprises 14 residues. The DNA of the CDR3 is TGTGCCAGCTCACCGGCAGGGGTAAACTATGGCTACACCTTC. It is translated as CASSPAGVNYGYTF.

The V and J genes are TRBV4-2 and TRBJ2-1, with 10 bases that match TRBD2. Trimming at V came to 0 bases and at J to 7 bases, leaving 6 bases not matched to a gene. The CDR3 is 16 residues long. Germline CDR1 and CDR2: LGHNA and YNFKEQ. CDR3 sequence (DNA): TGTGCCAGCAGCCAAGATGGGCTAGCGGGAGCGAATGAGCAGTTCTTC. Protein sequence: CASSQDGLAGANEQFF.

The gene calls are TRBV7-9 and TRBJ1-6; the D is unclear. Germline V CDR1 and CDR2: SEHNR, FQNEAQ (reference sequence). V lost 1 base, J lost 3 bases, and 7 bases lay in between. This CDR3 is 15 amino acids long. This CDR3 reads CASSLEGNYNSPLHF. The CDR3 DNA follows: TGTGCCAGCAGCTTAGAAGGAAACTATAATTCACCCCTCCACTTT.

This chain connects TRBV6-5 to TRBJ2-2; 7 positions match TRBD1. The CDR3 consists of 15 residues. Germline V CDR1 and CDR2: MNHEY, SVGAGI. V was clipped by 3 bases and J by 4 bases; unmatched bases: 5. The CDR3 sequence: CASSYRAGGTGELFF. DNA of the CDR3: TGTGCCAGCAGTTATAGGGCAGGGGGCACCGGGGAGCTGTTTTTT.

V and J are TRBV30 and TRBJ2-5; the D call may be TRBD1 or TRBD2 (5 bases each). The V end was cut by 0 bases, the J end by 4 bases, with 15 bases between. The length of the CDR3 is 15 residues. Germline V gene lookup returns CDR1 GTSNPN and CDR2 SVGIG (reference sequence). The CDR3 loop reads CAWSVFPAGGETQYF. CDR3 DNA: TGTGCCTGGAGTGTATTTCCAGCTGGGGGAGAGACCCAGTACTTC.

The genes are TRBV5-6 and TRBJ1-2; D uncertain. Germline CDR1 SGHDT, CDR2 YYEEEE. The length of the CDR3 is 14 residues. V gave up 4 bases and J gave up 3 bases, with 13 bases separating them. This chain's CDR3 is CASSPKTRDYGYTF. The CDR3 DNA follows: TGTGCCAGCAGCCCCAAGACTCGGGACTATGGCTACACCTTC.

The CDR3 is CASRPRAAASNQPQHF. CDR3 coding DNA: TGTGCCAGTAGACCCCGGGCAGCGGCGAGCAATCAGCCCCAGCATTTT. The chain uses TRBV19 and TRBJ1-5; D is undetermined. The germline CDR1 and CDR2 sequences are LNHDA and SQIVND (reference sequence). There are 16 residues in the CDR3. Trimming shortened V by 6 bases and J by 1 base, and 16 bases separated the two germline ends.

There are a few counts of this clone. The chain carries TRBV30 and TRBJ1-2; TRBD1 matches at 7 bases. Trimming at V came to 5 bases and at J to 0 bases, leaving 6 bases not matched to a gene. The V gene's germline CDR1 is GTSNPN and CDR2 SVGIG (reference sequence). This CDR3 is built from 14 residues. CDR3 nucleotides: TGTGCCTGGGGCAACAGGGGAACTAACTATGGCTACACCTTC. Protein: CAWGNRGTNYGYTF. The full variable domain, its missing parts supplied by reference TRBV30 and TRBJ1-2, is SQTIHQWPATLVQPVGSPLSLECTVEGTSNPNLYWYRQAAGRGLQLLFYSVGIGQISSEVPQNLSASRPQDRQFILSSKKLLLSDSGFYLCAWGNRGTNYGYTFGSGTRLTVV.

The CDR3 bases are TGTGCCAGCAGCTGGGTAGCGAATGAGCAGTTCTTC. Its protein product is CASSWVANEQFF. The chain recombines TRBV5-4 with TRBJ2-1; tentative D call: TRBD2 (5 bases). The CDR3 has 12 amino acids. In germline, CDR1 is SGHNT, CDR2 YYREEE (reference sequence). Trimming removed 3 bases from V and 7 bases from J, with 8 bases in between.